Listed below are T cell receptor beta chains from one sample, sequenced in a study of T-cell memory formation after mild COVID-19. TCRdb processed the 5' RACE reads anew with MiXCR; each CDR3 protein has one entry. This table has hundreds of thousands of distinct CDR3 sequences, approximately 14% appearing once. The specimen sequenced was PBMCs or a T cell subset sorted from them (not recorded which). These receptors all come from a man in his late teens or twenties who had mild COVID-19 (a few samples of this study predate the infection). Cell type and time point are not known. Each CDR3 is given with its conserved first and last residue. Each record gives: CDR3 protein, CDR3 DNA, D gene, V gene, J gene, clone size. The D gene is left open where the match is weak. Size values are once, few and many counts, or a class for expanded clones, and some rows have none.

CDR3: CASSRGQQYTEAFF; DNA: TGTGCCAGCAGCCGAGGACAGCAGTACACTGAAGCTTTCTTT; D: -; V: TRBV6-5; J: TRBJ1-1; size: -
CDR3: CASSKRPGQILSYEQYF; DNA: TGTGCCAGCAGTAAACGCCCCGGACAGATTCTTTCCTACGAGCAGTACTTC; D: -; V: TRBV6-2/TRBV6-3; J: TRBJ2-7; size: few
CDR3: CSARAASGGAEDTQYF; DNA: TGCAGTGCTAGGGCAGCTAGCGGGGGGGCCGAAGATACGCAGTATTTT; D: TRBD2; V: TRBV20-1; J: TRBJ2-3; size: few
CDR3: CATSWTGGTDTQYF; DNA: TGTGCCACCAGCTGGACAGGGGGTACAGATACGCAGTATTTT; D: TRBD1; V: TRBV15; J: TRBJ2-3; size: few
CDR3: CASSYQGANQPQHF; DNA: TGTGCCAGCAGCTATCAGGGGGCGAATCAGCCCCAGCATTTT; D: TRBD1; V: TRBV6-5; J: TRBJ1-5; size: -
CDR3: CASSLITGAGSEQFF; DNA: TGTGCCAGCAGCTTAATTACGGGGGCCGGATCTGAGCAGTTCTTC; D: -; V: TRBV7-2; J: TRBJ2-1; size: -
CDR3: CASSNQGTQYF; DNA: TGTGCCAGCAGTAATCAGGGGACCCAGTACTTC; D: -; V: TRBV6-2/TRBV6-3; J: TRBJ2-5; size: few
CDR3: CASSLSPGTSPLHF; DNA: TGTGCCAGCAGCTTATCGCCCGGGACTTCACCCCTCCACTTT; D: -; V: TRBV2; J: TRBJ1-6; size: -
CDR3: CSARNLADLTDTQYF; DNA: TGCAGTGCCCGAAACCTAGCGGACCTCACAGATACGCAGTATTTT; D: TRBD2; V: TRBV20-1; J: TRBJ2-3; size: many
CDR3: CASRVTGAYNEQFF; DNA: TGTGCCTCCCGGGTAACGGGGGCTTACAATGAGCAGTTCTTC; D: -; V: TRBV7-9; J: TRBJ2-1; size: few
CDR3: CASSLYPRGEVDNEQFF; DNA: TGTGCCAGCAGTTTATACCCACGCGGGGAAGTAGACAATGAGCAGTTCTTC; D: -; V: TRBV28; J: TRBJ2-1; size: many
CDR3: CASSWTGTNTEAFF; DNA: TGTGCCAGCAGTTGGACAGGGACTAACACTGAAGCTTTCTTT; D: TRBD1; V: TRBV28; J: TRBJ1-1; size: few
CDR3: CASSRMNSPLHF; DNA: TGTGCCAGCAGCCGAATGAATTCACCCCTCCACTTT; D: -; V: TRBV7-9; J: TRBJ1-6; size: once
CDR3: CASSQDEYNNEQFF; DNA: TGTGCCAGCAGCCAAGATGAGTACAACAATGAGCAGTTCTTC; D: -; V: TRBV3-1; J: TRBJ2-1; size: -
CDR3: CASSVSSGANVLTF; DNA: TGTGCCAGCAGCGTGAGCTCTGGGGCCAACGTCCTGACTTTC; D: -; V: TRBV9; J: TRBJ2-6; size: few
CDR3: CASKESGTTEAFF; DNA: TGTGCCAGTAAGGAATCCGGGACAACTGAAGCTTTCTTT; D: -; V: TRBV19; J: TRBJ1-1; size: many
CDR3: CASSGTKNTEAFF; DNA: TGTGCCAGCTCCGGGACAAAGAACACTGAAGCTTTCTTT; D: -; V: TRBV19; J: TRBJ1-1; size: few
CDR3: CASSLTGLNEKLFF; DNA: TGTGCCAGCAGCTTGACAGGTTTGAATGAAAAACTGTTTTTT; D: -; V: TRBV9; J: TRBJ1-4; size: few
CDR3: CARGEETQYF; DNA: TGTGCCAGAGGAGAGGAGACCCAGTACTTC; D: -; V: TRBV2; J: TRBJ2-5; size: -
CDR3: CASSPSNQPQHF; DNA: TGTGCCAGCTCACCTAGCAATCAGCCCCAGCATTTT; D: -; V: TRBV7-9; J: TRBJ1-5; size: many
CDR3: CASSPRSSGGPLQETQYF; DNA: TGCGCCAGCAGCCCCCGGAGTAGCGGGGGGCCACTTCAAGAGACCCAGTACTTC; D: TRBD2; V: TRBV4-1; J: TRBJ2-5; size: -
CDR3: CASSRGPGAEDTQCF; DNA: TGTGCCAGCAGCCGTGGCCCGGGGGCGGAAGATACGCAGTGTTTT; D: -; V: TRBV6-5; J: TRBJ2-3; size: -
CDR3: CASSLRADTQYF; DNA: TGTGCCAGCAGCTTACGGGCAGATACGCAGTATTTT; D: -; V: TRBV7-2; J: TRBJ2-3; size: many
CDR3: CASSQGVENTEAFF; DNA: TGTGCCAGCTCACAGGGAGTCGAAAACACTGAAGCTTTCTTT; D: -; V: TRBV18; J: TRBJ1-1; size: few
CDR3: CASSWGRTATNEKLFF; DNA: TGTGCCAGCAGCTGGGGACGGACTGCAACTAATGAAAAACTGTTTTTT; D: -; V: TRBV7-2; J: TRBJ1-4; size: -
CDR3: CASSLPGAETQYF; DNA: TGTGCCAGCAGTTTACCGGGTGCAGAGACCCAGTACTTC; D: -; V: TRBV28; J: TRBJ2-5; size: few
CDR3: CASSSAAGMNTEAFF; DNA: TGTGCCAGCAGTTCCGCAGCAGGGATGAACACTGAAGCTTTCTTT; D: -; V: TRBV5-4; J: TRBJ1-1; size: -
CDR3: CASSPLGNYEQYF; DNA: TGCGCCAGCAGCCCACTAGGAAACTACGAGCAGTACTTC; D: -; V: TRBV5-1; J: TRBJ2-7; size: -
CDR3: CASSATGTSGNTIYF; DNA: TGCGCCAGCAGCGCGACAGGGACCTCTGGAAACACCATATATTTT; D: TRBD1; V: TRBV5-1; J: TRBJ1-3; size: -
CDR3: CASTDGNTEAFF; DNA: TGTGCCAGCACGGACGGGAACACTGAAGCTTTCTTT; D: -; V: TRBV6-5; J: TRBJ1-1; size: -
CDR3: CASSSGLAGVDTQYF; DNA: TGCGCCAGCAGTTCCGGACTAGCTGGAGTAGATACGCAGTATTTT; D: TRBD2; V: TRBV5-1; J: TRBJ2-3; size: -
CDR3: CASSQTGGDTDTQYF; DNA: TGCGCCAGCAGCCAAACCGGGGGGGACACAGATACGCAGTATTTT; D: TRBD2; V: TRBV4-1; J: TRBJ2-3; size: -
CDR3: CATMYRGTGELFF; DNA: TGTGCCACCATGTACAGGGGAACCGGGGAGCTGTTTTTT; D: TRBD1; V: TRBV6-2/TRBV6-3; J: TRBJ2-2; size: -
CDR3: CASSSREGGRNTEAFF; DNA: TGTGCCAGCAGCTCAAGAGAGGGGGGCAGAAACACTGAAGCTTTCTTT; D: -; V: TRBV12-3/TRBV12-4; J: TRBJ1-1; size: few
CDR3: CASGAETQYF; DNA: TGTGCCAGCGGCGCGGAGACCCAGTACTTC; D: -; V: TRBV7-6; J: TRBJ2-5; size: -
CDR3: CASSRTTRQGRGSPLHF; DNA: TGTGCCAGCAGTCGAACCACCCGACAGGGGAGAGGCTCACCCCTCCACTTT; D: TRBD1; V: TRBV12-3/TRBV12-4; J: TRBJ1-6; size: -